This T cell receptor (beta chain) is drawn from a study of blood T cell repertoires in COVID-19. Overall study: COVID-19 samples, acute and convalescent, were from the United States, Italy and Spain.

Original data processing: Reference gene primer amplification gave estimated nucleated cell counts. Method: immunoSEQ multiplex PCR; TCRdb's copy keeps in-frame clones and lacks some. D and trimming were read from the DNA, whereas the V and J calls and clone size are those reported in that table. Here the sample spans roughly 200,000 clones, 70% to 90% being singletons. The CDR3 totals 14 residues. Germline CDR1 and CDR2: KGHSH and LQKENI. The ends lost 3 bases at V and 5 bases at J; junction bases unmatched: 6. The clonotype originates from a human donor with active or convalescent COVID-19. The donor label of this sample is uncertain. The chain couples TRBV18 to TRBJ1-2, with 7 bases aligning to TRBD1. The source material was peripheral blood. The CDR3 nucleotides read TGTGCCAGCTCACCGAGGGACAGCCGTTATGGCTACACCTTC. Residues: CASSPRDSRYGYTF.